This entry lists 23 T cell receptor beta chains sequenced from one sample in a study of blood T cell repertoires in COVID-19. Clones were sequenced by immunoSEQ multiplex PCR, and TCRdb holds only the in-frame ones, with some missing. This sample has 100,000 to 150,000 clones, with approximately 70% found just once. The sample taken for sequencing was peripheral blood. The origin of the receptors is a woman in her 70s with acute or convalescent COVID-19.

The DNA for the CDR3 is TGCAGCGTTGATCGTGTAGCGGGAGGGCCTCAGCAGTTCTTC. This codes for CSVDRVAGGPQQFF. The V gene is TRBV29-1, the J gene TRBJ2-1; 11 positions agree with TRBD2. The CDR3 is 14 amino acids. Germline lookup yields CDR1 SQVTM and CDR2 ANQGSEA. The junction had 9 bases not matched to a gene; V was cut back by 3 bases and J by 11 bases.

By sample fraction, this clone is medium-sized. V is TRBV4-1 and J is TRBJ2-2; the D is unclear. Looked up from germline, CDR1 is MGHRA and CDR2 is YSYEKL. The CDR3 covers 14 residues. Trimming shortened V by 1 base and J by 1 base, and 4 bases separated the two germline ends. Here the CDR3 DNA reads TGCGCCAGCAGCCAAGTCATGAACACCGGGGAGCTGTTTTTT. The encoded protein is CASSQVMNTGELFF.

This chain links TRBV19 with TRBJ1-6; tentatively, D is TRBD1 (5 bases). V lost 2 bases, J lost 0 bases, and 14 bases lay in between. Germline lookup yields CDR1 LNHDA and CDR2 SQIVND (reference sequence). The CDR3 sequence is 18 residues long. The CDR3 sequence: CASSISSRGSSYNSPLHF. CDR3 coding DNA: TGTGCCAGTAGTATATCGTCACGGGGGAGCTCCTATAATTCACCCCTCCACTTT. Full variable domain (rest looked up from reference TRBV19 and TRBJ1-6): DGGITQSPKYLFRKEGQNVTLSCEQNLNHDAMYWYRQDPGQGLRLIYYSQIVNDFQKGDIAEGYSVSREKKESFPLTVTSAQKNPTAFYLCASSISSRGSSYNSPLHFGNGTRLTVT.

CDR3 sequence reads: CASSAQTGWAYEQYF. The CDR3 nucleotides read TGTGCCAGCAGCGCTCAGACAGGGTGGGCCTACGAGCAGTACTTC. The J gene is TRBJ2-7, the V gene TRBV3-1 (or the pseudogene TRBV3-2); 7 positions agree with TRBD1. Germline CDR1 and CDR2: LGHDT and YNNKEL (reference sequence). This CDR3 has 15 amino acids. The V gene end was trimmed by 5 bases and the J gene end by 2 bases; junction bases not matched to a gene: 9.

This chain connects TRBV7-2 to TRBJ2-1, with 13 bases fitting TRBD2. Trimming cost V 6 bases and J 5 bases; bases outside gene matches: 7. The CDR3 is made up of 16 amino acids. The germline V gene encodes CDR1 SGHTA and CDR2 FQGNSA. The CDR3 sequence: CASSFSGLAGDNEQFF. The CDR3, as DNA: TGTGCCAGCAGTTTCAGCGGACTAGCGGGGGACAATGAGCAGTTCTTC.

The J gene is TRBJ1-3, the V gene TRBV6-1; 9 bases align to TRBD1. The CDR3 length is 17 residues. The ends lost 4 bases at V and 2 bases at J; junction bases unmatched: 9. Looked up from germline, CDR1 is MNHNS and CDR2 is SASEGT. The CDR3 spells CASSVTERQGAGNTIYF. The CDR3 coding sequence is TGTGCCAGCAGTGTAACCGAAAGACAGGGGGCTGGAAACACCATATATTTT.

The chain carries TRBV27 and TRBJ1-5, with TRBD1 as a possible D gene (5 bases). Trimming pared 1 base from V and 5 bases from J, leaving 30 bases between. From germline, CDR1 is MNHEY and CDR2 SMNVEV (reference sequence). This CDR3 spans 21 amino acids. The CDR3 nucleotides are TGTGCCAGCAGTTTATATTCCCGAAGGGGAGGACCCTTTGTGGACGATCAGCCCCAGCATTTT. Protein sequence: CASSLYSRRGGPFVDDQPQHF.

The V and J genes are TRBV19 and TRBJ1-2; no firm D call. Germline V gives CDR1 LNHDA, CDR2 SQIVND (reference sequence). The CDR3 contains 17 residues. V lost 4 bases, J lost 7 bases, and 25 bases lay in between. The CDR3 coding sequence is TGTGCCAGTAGTAAAACCCCTTCTAAACTCCGGCCGGGTGGCTACACCTTC. It encodes CASSKTPSKLRPGGYTF.

This clone has a handful of counts. V gene TRBV3-1 (or the pseudogene TRBV3-2) combines with J gene TRBJ2-1, with TRBD2 identical over 9 bases. J was trimmed by 12 bases and V by 0 bases; bases with no gene match: 15. The germline CDR1 and CDR2 sequences are LGHDT and YNNKEL (reference sequence). The CDR3 has 17 amino acids. CDR3 protein: CASSQDGGLAGFYPQFF. DNA for the CDR3: TGTGCCAGCAGCCAAGATGGTGGTCTAGCGGGGTTCTACCCGCAGTTCTTC.

This chain joins TRBV6-6 and TRBJ1-1; 10 nucleotides match TRBD1. After removal of 7 bases from V and 4 bases from J, the junction contained 6 bases not matched to a gene. Germline values: CDR1 MNHNY, CDR2 SVGAGI (reference sequence). The CDR3 has 14 residues. The CDR3 coding sequence is TGTGCCAGCATTCCCCGGACAGGGGGCACTGAAGCTTTCTTT. This encodes CASIPRTGGTEAFF.

This clone was detected many times. The chain is built from TRBV7-9 and TRBJ2-1, with D possibly matching TRBD2 (5 bases). V was cut by 0 bases and J by 6 bases, with 9 bases left in between. Germline V gives CDR1 SEHNR, CDR2 FQNEAQ (reference sequence). The CDR3 spans 14 residues. The CDR3 DNA sequence: TGTGCCAGCAGCTTAGCGGGAGTAACCAATGAGCAGTTCTTC. Amino acid sequence: CASSLAGVTNEQFF.

J is TRBJ2-2 and V is TRBV19, with 9 bases matching TRBD1. The length of the CDR3 is 14 residues. Germline V lookup: CDR1 LNHDA, CDR2 SQIVND (reference sequence). V gave up 7 bases and J gave up 4 bases; unmatched junction bases: 4. CDR3 sequence: CASMWTGVTGELFF. The CDR3 region has the DNA TGTGCCAGTATGTGGACAGGGGTCACCGGGGAGCTGTTTTTT.

The V gene is TRBV5-1, the J gene TRBJ1-2; 11 bases are shared with TRBD1. J gave up 10 bases and V 9 bases, and 11 bases lay outside the gene matches. Looked up from germline, CDR1 is SGHRS and CDR2 is YFSETQ. The CDR3 is made up of 13 amino acids. The DNA for the CDR3 is TGCGCCACCAACGGGGGACAGGGGGAAGTCTACACCTTC. It yields the protein CATNGGQGEVYTF.

This chain uses TRBV28 with TRBJ2-3; D might be TRBD1 (5 bases). CDR1 and CDR2 (germline): MDHEN, SYDVKM. The CDR3 length is 15 residues. Deletions cut 2 bases from V and 2 bases from J, with 11 bases between. The CDR3 nucleotides are TGTGCCAGCAGTTTAGTTGGACAAGTCACAGATACGCAGTATTTT. Encoded protein: CASSLVGQVTDTQYF.

This clone was seen a handful of times. The chain links TRBV14 to TRBJ1-1, with D hard to call. The germline V gene encodes CDR1 SGHDN and CDR2 FVKESK. V was shortened by 0 bases and J by 3 bases, with 11 bases between the two germline ends. The CDR3 sequence is 15 residues long. The CDR3 DNA reads as TGTGCCAGCAGCCAAGATCTCGGGTATTACACTGAAGCTTTCTTT. It is translated as CASSQDLGYYTEAFF.

The chain carries TRBV6-2 or TRBV6-3 and TRBJ2-5; D is unclear. Germline-derived CDR1 and CDR2 are MNHEY and SVGEGT. There are 11 residues in the CDR3. Trimming shortened V by 4 bases and J by 4 bases, and 4 bases separated the two germline ends. The CDR3 bases are TGTGCCAGCAGTTCAGGAGAGACCCAGTACTTC. Amino acids: CASSSGETQYF.

The J gene is TRBJ2-3, the V gene TRBV24-1, with 11 bases matching TRBD1. V gave up 4 bases and J gave up 4 bases; unmatched junction bases: 6. There are 16 residues in the CDR3. CDR1 and CDR2 (germline): KGHDR, SFDVKD. CDR3 DNA sequence: TGTGCCACCAGTGACCCTGGACAGGGGGCGTCAGATACGCAGTATTTT. It translates to CATSDPGQGASDTQYF.

The chain employs TRBV4-1 and TRBJ1-6; D unclear. V gave up 0 bases and J gave up 9 bases, with 12 bases separating them. This CDR3 has 15 amino acids. Germline loops: CDR1 MGHRA, CDR2 YSYEKL. CDR3 in DNA: TGCGCCAGCAGCCAAGAGTGGATGTCAGGTTCACCCCTCCACTTT. It is translated as CASSQEWMSGSPLHF.

V gene TRBV7-2 combines with J gene TRBJ2-2, with a possible D match to TRBD2 (5 bases). Trimming left V 4 bases short and J 3 bases short, with 18 bases between. Germline values: CDR1 SGHTA, CDR2 FQGNSA. The CDR3 has 17 amino acids. The CDR3 is CASSSQSGTTYTGELFF. CDR3 bases: TGTGCCAGCAGCTCACAGAGCGGAACTACTTACACCGGGGAGCTGTTTTTT.

This chain links TRBV27 with TRBJ2-1, with 15 positions matching TRBD2. The CDR3 spans 19 residues. V dropped 3 bases and J dropped 6; count of bases not matched to a gene: 12. From germline, CDR1 is MNHEY and CDR2 SMNVEV (reference sequence). CDR3 amino acids: CASSFYGTSGRRWSNEQFF. CDR3 DNA sequence: TGTGCCAGCAGTTTCTATGGGACTAGCGGGAGGCGGTGGTCCAATGAGCAGTTCTTC.

The rearrangement uses TRBV6-2 or TRBV6-3 and TRBJ2-7, with TRBD1 as a possible D gene (6 bases). The CDR3 totals 14 residues. The V gene lost 2 bases and the J gene lost 4 bases, with 12 bases spanning the gap. Germline CDR1 MNHEY, CDR2 SVGEGT. CDR3 DNA sequence: TGTGCCAGCAGTTACGGACAGCGACCGTACGAGCAGTACTTC. This gives the protein CASSYGQRPYEQYF.

This chain's CDR3 is CASIGGRAEQFF. Here the CDR3 DNA reads TGCGCCAGCATCGGCGGGAGGGCCGAGCAGTTCTTC. This chain links TRBV5-1 with TRBJ2-1; TRBD2 matches at 9 bases. CDR1 SGHRS and CDR2 YFSETQ come from the germline V gene. The length of the CDR3 is 12 residues. With V trimmed by 6 bases and J by 10 bases, 5 bases remained unmatched.

This chain uses TRBV12-3 or TRBV12-4 with TRBJ1-2; 7 positions match TRBD1. CDR3 size: 13 residues. Losses at the gene ends were 10 bases for V and 7 bases for J; bases not matched to a gene: 12. The CDR3 is CATFRGQFSGYTF. In DNA, the CDR3 is TGTGCCACCTTTAGGGGACAGTTCAGTGGCTACACCTTC.